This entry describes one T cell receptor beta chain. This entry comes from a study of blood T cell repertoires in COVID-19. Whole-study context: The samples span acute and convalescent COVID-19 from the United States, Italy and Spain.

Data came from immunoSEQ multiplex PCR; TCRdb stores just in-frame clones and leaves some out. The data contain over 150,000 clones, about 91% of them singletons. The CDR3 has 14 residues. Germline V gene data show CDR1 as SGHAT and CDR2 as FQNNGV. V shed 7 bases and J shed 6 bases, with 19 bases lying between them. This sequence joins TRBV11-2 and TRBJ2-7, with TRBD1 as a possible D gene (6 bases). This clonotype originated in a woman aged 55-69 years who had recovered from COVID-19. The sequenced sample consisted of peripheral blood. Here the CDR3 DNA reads TGTGCCAGCACCCGAGGGACATCCCTGCGCGAGCAGTACTTC. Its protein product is CASTRGTSLREQYF.